This is a list of T cell receptor beta chains from one sample in a study of spatial heterogeneity in lung cancer. TCRdb passed the 5' RACE reads through MiXCR, listing each CDR3 protein once. This sample has 20,000 to 25,000 distinct CDR3 sequences, with about 3% found just once. This sample comprised PBMCs, obtained at surgery. These receptor sequences come from a female donor with early-stage non-small cell lung cancer. Both conserved end residues are part of each CDR3. D genes are given only for firm matches. Size tells how often a clone was seen (once, few, many) or the class of an expanded clone, and some rows leave it out.

D gene	V gene	clone size	J gene	CDR3 DNA	CDR3 protein
.	TRBV7-9	many	TRBJ2-7	TGTGCCAGCAACCCTGGCACCTACGAGCAGTACTTC	CASNPGTYEQYF
TRBD1	TRBV28	many	TRBJ2-1	TGTGCCAGCACCTCCCCCCGGGACAGGGAGGGCAATGAGCAGTTCTTC	CASTSPRDREGNEQFF
TRBD1	TRBV2	many	TRBJ2-7	TGTGCCAGTGCCTCCGGGACAGGGGAACCCGAGCAGTACTTC	CASASGTGEPEQYF
TRBD1	TRBV29-1	many	TRBJ2-2	TGCAGCGTCGTTGGACAGGGGGCGTTCGGGGAGCTGTTTTTT	CSVVGQGAFGELFF
.	TRBV11-2	many	TRBJ1-2	TGTGCCAGCAGCTTAGGCCGGGATGGCTACACCTTC	CASSLGRDGYTF
.	TRBV7-9	many	TRBJ2-5	TGTGCCAGCAGCGCCGGTGGGTCCCAAGAGACCCAGTACTTC	CASSAGGSQETQYF
TRBD2	TRBV18	many	TRBJ2-1	TGTGCCAGCTCACAGGGGTCCCCGACTAGCGGGAGGGCCACCCCCTACAATGAGCAGTTCTTC	CASSQGSPTSGRATPYNEQFF
TRBD2	TRBV27	many	TRBJ2-1	TGTGCCAGCAGGGGACTAGCGGGAGGGCCAAGCTACAATGAGCAGTTCTTC	CASRGLAGGPSYNEQFF
.	TRBV12-3/TRBV12-4	many	TRBJ1-5	TGTGCCAGCAGTCGCTGGATGGGGGGTAGCAATCAGCCCCAGCATTTT	CASSRWMGGSNQPQHF
TRBD2	TRBV7-9	medium-sized	TRBJ2-7	TGTGCCAGCAGCTCTAGCGGGAGCTACGAGCAGTACTTC	CASSSSGSYEQYF
.	TRBV28	many	TRBJ2-1	TGTGCCAGCAGTTTAAACATAGGACGGATACTTAGCTCCTACAATGAGCAGTTCTTC	CASSLNIGRILSSYNEQFF
.	TRBV5-6	.	TRBJ2-1	TGTGCCAGCAGCTCCGGACGTAGTGAGCAGTTCTTC	CASSSGRSEQFF
.	TRBV28	many	TRBJ2-7	TGTGCCAGCAGTTTGAACCTTATACGGGACCGCTCCTACGAGCAGTACTTC	CASSLNLIRDRSYEQYF
.	TRBV11-2	many	TRBJ2-7	TGTGCCAGCAGCCCCCCGCTTATCGGCAGGGAGCGGTACGAGCAGTACTTC	CASSPPLIGRERYEQYF
.	TRBV7-6	many	TRBJ2-1	TGTGCCAGCAGCTTAGGGCGAGTCCAGTTCTTC	CASSLGRVQFF
TRBD2	TRBV27	many	TRBJ2-2	TGTGCCAGCAGTACCCTAGCGGGAGGGCCAGGGCTGTTTTTT	CASSTLAGGPGLFF
TRBD1	TRBV29-1	many	TRBJ1-1	TGCAGCGCCTGGACAGGGAAAGCTTTCTTT	CSAWTGKAFF
TRBD2	TRBV5-4	few	TRBJ2-7	TGTGCCAGCAGCATTAGCGGGAGTTCCAACGAGCAGTACTTC	CASSISGSSNEQYF
TRBD2	TRBV6-2/TRBV6-3	.	TRBJ2-1	TGTGCCAGCAGTACCCCTCTAGCGGGAGCCCAGTACAATGAGCAGTTCTTC	CASSTPLAGAQYNEQFF
.	TRBV7-6	many	TRBJ2-3	TGTGCCAGCAGCTTAACGGAGTTTACCACAGATACGCAGTATTTT	CASSLTEFTTDTQYF
TRBD1	TRBV7-6	few	TRBJ2-3	TGTGCCAGCAGCTTAACGCTGAGAGACAGGGGTGGAAGCACAGATACGCAGTATTTT	CASSLTLRDRGGSTDTQYF
.	TRBV10-2	few	TRBJ1-3	TGCGCCAGCAGTGATTCGGGACACAGCTCTGGAAACACCATATATTTT	CASSDSGHSSGNTIYF
TRBD1	TRBV5-1	many	TRBJ2-7	TGCGCCAGCAGCTCCCCCCGACAGGGGGGCTACGAGCAGTACTTC	CASSSPRQGGYEQYF
.	TRBV7-9	many	TRBJ2-7	TGTGCCAGCAGCTTAAGACAGAGCACCTACGAGCAGTACTTC	CASSLRQSTYEQYF
.	TRBV10-3	many	TRBJ2-3	TGTGCCATCAGTGAGTCCTTCGGGGCAGATACGCAGTATTTT	CAISESFGADTQYF